The rows below give T cell receptor beta chains drawn from one sample of a study of OX40 agonist ivuxolimab in advanced cancers. The data were produced by immunoSEQ multiplex PCR, yet TCRdb's version contains in-frame clones alone and is incomplete. The sample contains roughly 76,000 clones, roughly 80% of which appear only once. The sample was CD4+ or CD8+ T cells sorted from blood, taken in a trial of the OX40 agonist ivuxolimab. The receptors were gathered from an adult with an advanced solid tumor such as melanoma, head and neck, liver or kidney cancer. Both conserved end residues are part of each CDR3. D genes are given only for firm matches. A row's size may be missing; if present it is once, few, many or a size class.

size,J,D,V,DNA,CDR3
-,TRBJ2-7,-,TRBV28,TGTGCCAGCAGTCCACCCACAGTCCCCTACGAGCAGTACTTC,CASSPPTVPYEQYF
-,TRBJ2-1,-,TRBV13,TGTGCCAGCAGCTTAGGGGACTGGGGTGAGCAGTTCTTC,CASSLGDWGEQFF
few,TRBJ1-2,-,TRBV7-2,TGTGCCAGCAGCTTAGCTGGTACCCGGGGCTATGGCTACACCTTC,CASSLAGTRGYGYTF
-,TRBJ2-7,-,TRBV19,TGTGCCAGTAGTCCGGGACACGGCTACGAGCAGTACTTC,CASSPGHGYEQYF
-,TRBJ2-3,-,TRBV10-1,TGCGCCAGCAGTCGAGTTTCCACAGATACGCAGTATTTT,CASSRVSTDTQYF
-,TRBJ2-2,-,TRBV5-1,TGCGCCAGCAGCCACCTGGACGGGGGGGAGCTGTTTTTT,CASSHLDGGELFF
-,TRBJ2-1,-,TRBV29-1,TGCAGCGTTGCGGACCAGGGCGGGCAGTTCTTC,CSVADQGGQFF
medium-sized,TRBJ2-7,-,TRBV5-1,TGCGCCAGCAGCTTGTCAGGGGCGGACGGAGAGCAGTACTTC,CASSLSGADGEQYF
-,TRBJ2-5,-,TRBV6-5,TGTGCCAGCAGTTACCTGCGCCACCAAGAGACCCAGTACTTC,CASSYLRHQETQYF
few,TRBJ1-6,-,TRBV19,TGTGCCAGTACCCCCACCGCGTCCTATAATTCACCCCTCCACTTT,CASTPTASYNSPLHF
-,TRBJ2-5,TRBD2,TRBV28,TGTGCCAGCAAAAATAGCGGGAGCCAAGAGACCCAGTACTTC,CASKNSGSQETQYF
once,TRBJ1-1,-,TRBV6-5,TGTGCCACAACCGGCGCAGCGAACACTGAAGCTTTCTTT,CATTGAANTEAFF
-,TRBJ1-2,TRBD1,TRBV5-6,TGTGCCAGCAGCTTAAGGACAGGGAACTATGGCTACACCTTC,CASSLRTGNYGYTF
-,TRBJ1-3,-,TRBV4-2,TGTGCCAGCAGCCAAGCGGCAGGGTTGATTTACACCATATATTTT,CASSQAAGLIYTIYF
-,TRBJ2-7,TRBD2,TRBV6-5,TGTGCCAGCCGGGAGGACGCCTACGAGCAGTACTTC,CASREDAYEQYF
few,TRBJ1-2,-,TRBV28,TGTGCCAGCAGTTTCGGGGCTTATGGCTACACCTTC,CASSFGAYGYTF
-,TRBJ2-1,TRBD2,TRBV18,TGTGCCAGCTCACCAGGGGGACTAGCCTTGAGCTCCTACAATGAGCAGTTCTTC,CASSPGGLALSSYNEQFF
-,TRBJ2-7,-,TRBV6-5,TGTGCCAGCAGGAACTACGAGCAGTACTTC,CASRNYEQYF
-,TRBJ2-5,-,TRBV5-4,TGTGCCAGCAGCTGGAGCCTCCAAGAGACCCAGTACTTC,CASSWSLQETQYF
-,TRBJ2-4,-,TRBV2,TGTGCCAGCGAAACCCATGACCTGGCAGCCAAAAACATTCAGTACTTC,CASETHDLAAKNIQYF
few,TRBJ2-5,TRBD1,TRBV2,TGTGCCAGCAGGTCGACAGGGGGCAAAGAGACCCAGTACTTC,CASRSTGGKETQYF
-,TRBJ2-7,-,TRBV4-3,TGCGCCAGCAGCCAAGTGGTGGGGACAGAGCAGTACTTC,CASSQVVGTEQYF
-,TRBJ2-3,-,TRBV27,TGTGCCAGCAGACTACAGGGTGTGAACACAGATACGCAGTATTTT,CASRLQGVNTDTQYF
once,TRBJ1-5,-,TRBV19,TGTGCCAGTAGTATACGTCGTAATCAGCCCCAGCATTTT,CASSIRRNQPQHF
few,TRBJ1-2,-,TRBV28,TGTGCCAGCAGTGATTTACAGGGAAACACCTTC,CASSDLQGNTF
-,TRBJ2-3,TRBD2,TRBV28,TGTGCCAGCGGGGGGGTAGCGGGCACAGATACGCAGTATTTT,CASGGVAGTDTQYF
-,TRBJ2-1,TRBD2,TRBV10-2,TGCGCCAGCATGCAGCGGGGGACCAATGAGCAGTTCTTC,CASMQRGTNEQFF
-,TRBJ1-4,-,TRBV19,TGTGCCAGTGCCCGACAGGAAAAACTGTTTTTT,CASARQEKLFF
-,TRBJ2-7,TRBD1,TRBV4-3,TGCGCCAGCAGCCAAGTGGTTAGGGGGCACGGGGAGCAGTACTTC,CASSQVVRGHGEQYF
once,TRBJ1-4,-,TRBV5-3,TGTGCCAGAAGCTTGACAGAGGATTGCCAGGGCCCAAATGAAAAACTGTTTTTT,CARSLTEDCQGPNEKLFF
-,TRBJ2-2,-,TRBV7-9,TGTGCCAGCACCTCAAGCTGGGAGGTTACTTACACCGGGGAGCTGTTTTTT,CASTSSWEVTYTGELFF
few,TRBJ1-2,TRBD1,TRBV5-1,TGCGCCAGCAAAAACCATCTACAACAGGGGGCGCGCGGCTACACCTTC,CASKNHLQQGARGYTF
-,TRBJ2-1,TRBD2,TRBV15,TGTGCCACCAGCAGAGATTTTCCAGGACCTAGCGGGTTTTACAATGAGCAGTTCTTC,CATSRDFPGPSGFYNEQFF
-,TRBJ2-1,TRBD1,TRBV2,TGTGCCAGCAGTGAAAGTCCAGGGGGCGGTGAGCAGTTCTTC,CASSESPGGGEQFF
few,TRBJ1-4,TRBD1,TRBV7-2,TGTGCCAGCACATCCCGGGGACAGGGGGAAAAACTGTTTTTT,CASTSRGQGEKLFF
-,TRBJ1-5,TRBD1,TRBV19,TGTGCCAGTAGTATCGGGACAGGGTTTCAGCCCCAGCATTTT,CASSIGTGFQPQHF
once,TRBJ2-3,TRBD1,TRBV7-6,TGTGCCAGCAGCTCCTGGACAGGGACGGGGCAAGATACGCAGTATTTT,CASSSWTGTGQDTQYF
-,TRBJ2-1,-,TRBV9,TGTGCCAGCAGCGTAGGTGGGGGGGCTAGCGGACACAATGAGCAGTTCTTC,CASSVGGGASGHNEQFF
-,TRBJ2-7,TRBD2,TRBV29-1,TGCAGCGTCGAATTCACACAGTTTGAGAATAGCGGGGGGACCTACGAGCAGTACTTC,CSVEFTQFENSGGTYEQYF
-,TRBJ2-7,-,TRBV2,TGTGCCAGCAGTGAAGCCGGCTACGAGCAGTACTTC,CASSEAGYEQYF
-,TRBJ2-7,TRBD1,TRBV6-6,TGTGCCAGCAGTTACGGGACAGGGGACCCCTACGAGCAGTACTTC,CASSYGTGDPYEQYF